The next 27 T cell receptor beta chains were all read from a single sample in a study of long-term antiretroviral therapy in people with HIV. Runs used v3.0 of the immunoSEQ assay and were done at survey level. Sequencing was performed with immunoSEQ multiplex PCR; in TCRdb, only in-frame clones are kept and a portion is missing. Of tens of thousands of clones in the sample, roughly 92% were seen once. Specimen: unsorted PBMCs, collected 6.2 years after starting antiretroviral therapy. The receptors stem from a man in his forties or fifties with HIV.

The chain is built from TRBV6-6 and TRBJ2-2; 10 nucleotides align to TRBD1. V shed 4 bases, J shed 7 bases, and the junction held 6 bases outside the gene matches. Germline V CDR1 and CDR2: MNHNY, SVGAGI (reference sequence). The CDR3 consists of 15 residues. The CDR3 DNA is TGTGCCAGCAGTTCGACAGGGGGCGCGGGCGGGGAGCTGTTTTTT. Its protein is CASSSTGGAGGELFF.

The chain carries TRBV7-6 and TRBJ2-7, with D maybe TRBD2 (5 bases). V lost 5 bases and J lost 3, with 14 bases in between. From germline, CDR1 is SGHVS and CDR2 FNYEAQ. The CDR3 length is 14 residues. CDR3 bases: TGTGCCAGCAGCACCGAGTCTAGCAGCTACGAGCAGTACTTC. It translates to CASSTESSSYEQYF.

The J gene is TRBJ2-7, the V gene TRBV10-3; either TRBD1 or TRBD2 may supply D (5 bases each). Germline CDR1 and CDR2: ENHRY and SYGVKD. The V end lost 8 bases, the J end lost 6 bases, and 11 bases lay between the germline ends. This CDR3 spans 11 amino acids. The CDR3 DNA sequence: TGTGCCATCGGGGACCCCGGCGAGCAGTACTTC. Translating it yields CAIGDPGEQYF.

CDR3 bases: TGTGCCAGCAGTTTATTAACTTACACCGGGGAGCTGTTTTTT. This translates into CASSLLTYTGELFF. This sequence joins TRBV28 and TRBJ2-2, with D unclear. Between the trimmed V and J ends, which lost 1 base and 3 bases, there was a span of 6 bases. This CDR3 spans 14 amino acids. CDR1 is MDHEN and CDR2 is SYDVKM in the germline V gene.

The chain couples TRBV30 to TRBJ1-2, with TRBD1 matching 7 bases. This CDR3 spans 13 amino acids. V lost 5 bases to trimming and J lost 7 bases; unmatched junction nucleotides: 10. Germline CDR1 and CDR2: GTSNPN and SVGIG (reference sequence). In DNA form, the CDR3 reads TGTGCCTGGTCCGGAGGGAGGGACAGTGGCTACACCTTC. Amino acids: CAWSGGRDSGYTF.

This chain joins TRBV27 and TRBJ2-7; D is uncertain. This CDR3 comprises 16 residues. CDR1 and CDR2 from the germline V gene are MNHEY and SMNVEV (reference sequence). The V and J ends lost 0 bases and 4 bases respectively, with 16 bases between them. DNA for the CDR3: TGTGCCAGCAGTTTATCGGTCGCCTCGGGTAGGTACGAGCAGTACTTC. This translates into CASSLSVASGRYEQYF.

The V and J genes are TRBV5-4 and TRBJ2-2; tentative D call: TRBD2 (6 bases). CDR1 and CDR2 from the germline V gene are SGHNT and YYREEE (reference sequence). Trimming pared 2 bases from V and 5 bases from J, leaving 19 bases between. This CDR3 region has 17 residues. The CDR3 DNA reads TGTGCCAGCAGCTTCCCGATTCCGGGAGTGGGAACCGGGGAGCTGTTTTTT. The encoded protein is CASSFPIPGVGTGELFF.

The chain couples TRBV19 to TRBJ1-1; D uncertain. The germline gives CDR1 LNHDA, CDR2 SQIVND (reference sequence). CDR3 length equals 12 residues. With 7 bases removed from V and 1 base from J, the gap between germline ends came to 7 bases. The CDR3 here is CASTSWNTEAFF. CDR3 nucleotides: TGTGCCAGTACCTCGTGGAACACTGAAGCTTTCTTT.

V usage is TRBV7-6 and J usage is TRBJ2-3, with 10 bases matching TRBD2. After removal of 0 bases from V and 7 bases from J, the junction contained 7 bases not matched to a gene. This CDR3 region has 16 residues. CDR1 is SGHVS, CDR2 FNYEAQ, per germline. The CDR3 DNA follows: TGTGCCAGCAGCTTAGCTGCTAGCGGGAGTAGGAATACGCAGTATTTT. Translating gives CASSLAASGSRNTQYF.

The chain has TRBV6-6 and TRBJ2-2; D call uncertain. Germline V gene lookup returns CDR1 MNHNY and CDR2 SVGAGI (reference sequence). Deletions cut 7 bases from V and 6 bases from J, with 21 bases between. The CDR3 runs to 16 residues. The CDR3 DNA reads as TGTGCCAGCAAATTACCGGTCGCCCCCCGATCCGGGGAGCTGTTTTTT. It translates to CASKLPVAPRSGELFF.

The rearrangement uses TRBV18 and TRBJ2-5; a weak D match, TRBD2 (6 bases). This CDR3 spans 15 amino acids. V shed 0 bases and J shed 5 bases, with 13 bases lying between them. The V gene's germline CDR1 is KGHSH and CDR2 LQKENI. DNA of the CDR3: TGTGCCAGCTCACCACCTAACGGGAGAGGGGAGACCCAGTACTTC. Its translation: CASSPPNGRGETQYF.

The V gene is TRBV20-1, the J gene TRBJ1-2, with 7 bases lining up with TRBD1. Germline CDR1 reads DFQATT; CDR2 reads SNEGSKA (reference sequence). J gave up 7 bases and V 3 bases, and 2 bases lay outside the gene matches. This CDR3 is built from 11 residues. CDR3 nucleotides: TGCAGTGCTAGGACAGGGAGTGGCTACACCTTC. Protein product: CSARTGSGYTF.

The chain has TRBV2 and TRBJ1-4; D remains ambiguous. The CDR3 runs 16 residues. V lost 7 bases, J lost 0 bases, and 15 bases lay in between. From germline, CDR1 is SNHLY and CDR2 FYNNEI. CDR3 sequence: CASINQPRATNEKLFF. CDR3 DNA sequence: TGTGCCAGCATAAACCAACCAAGAGCAACTAATGAAAAACTGTTTTTT. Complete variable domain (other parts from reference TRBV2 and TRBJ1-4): EPEVTQTPSHQVTQMGQEVILRCVPISNHLYFYWYRQILGQKVEFLVSFYNNEISEKSEIFDDQFSVERPDGSNFTLKIRSTKLEDSAMYFCASINQPRATNEKLFFGSGTQLSVL.

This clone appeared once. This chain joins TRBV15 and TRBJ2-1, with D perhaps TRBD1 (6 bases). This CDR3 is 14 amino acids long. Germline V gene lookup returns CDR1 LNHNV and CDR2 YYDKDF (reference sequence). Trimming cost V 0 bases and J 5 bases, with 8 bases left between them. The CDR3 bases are TGTGCCACCAGCAGAGAGGACAGAAACAATGAGCAGTTCTTC. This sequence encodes CATSREDRNNEQFF.

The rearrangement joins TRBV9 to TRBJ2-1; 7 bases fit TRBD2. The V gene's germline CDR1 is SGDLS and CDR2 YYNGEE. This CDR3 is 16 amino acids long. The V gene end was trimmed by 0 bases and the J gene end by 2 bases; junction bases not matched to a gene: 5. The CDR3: CASSVEASGAYNEQFF. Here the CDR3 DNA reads TGTGCCAGCAGCGTAGAGGCTAGCGGAGCCTACAATGAGCAGTTCTTC.

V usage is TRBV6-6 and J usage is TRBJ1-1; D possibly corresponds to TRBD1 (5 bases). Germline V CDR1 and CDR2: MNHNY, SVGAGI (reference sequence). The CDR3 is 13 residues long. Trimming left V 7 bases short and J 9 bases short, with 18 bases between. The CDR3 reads CASTRDLTGKAFF. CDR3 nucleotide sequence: TGTGCCAGCACTCGGGACTTAACCGGGAAAGCTTTCTTT.

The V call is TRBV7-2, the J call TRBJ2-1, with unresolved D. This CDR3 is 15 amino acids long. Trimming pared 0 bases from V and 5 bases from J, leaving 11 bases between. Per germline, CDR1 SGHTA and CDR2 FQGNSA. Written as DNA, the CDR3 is TGTGCCAGCAGCTTAGCGCCCGGCGGTCACAATGAGCAGTTCTTC. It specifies CASSLAPGGHNEQFF. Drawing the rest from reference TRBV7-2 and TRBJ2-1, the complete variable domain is GAGVSQSPSNKVTEKGKDVELRCDPISGHTALYWYRQSLGQGLEFLIYFQGNSAPDKSGLPSDRFSAERTGGSVSTLTIQRTQQEDSAVYLCASSLAPGGHNEQFFGPGTRLTVL.

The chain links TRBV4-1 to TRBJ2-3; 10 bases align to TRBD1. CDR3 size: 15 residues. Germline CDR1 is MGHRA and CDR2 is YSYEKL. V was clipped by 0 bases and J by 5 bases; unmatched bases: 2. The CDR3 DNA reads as TGCGCCAGCAGCCAAGAAGGGACAGGGGTAGATACGCAGTATTTT. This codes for CASSQEGTGVDTQYF.

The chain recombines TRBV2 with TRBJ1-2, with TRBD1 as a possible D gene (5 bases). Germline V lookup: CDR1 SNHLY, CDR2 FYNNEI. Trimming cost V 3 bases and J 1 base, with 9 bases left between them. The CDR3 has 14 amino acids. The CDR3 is CASSDYRHNYGYTF. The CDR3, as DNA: TGTGCCAGCAGTGATTACAGGCATAACTATGGCTACACCTTC.

Here the CDR3 DNA reads TGTGCCAGCAGCTTAGGGACTAGCGGGGGTAGCTCCTACAATGAGCAGTTCTTC. Its translation: CASSLGTSGGSSYNEQFF. The chain employs TRBV7-3 and TRBJ2-1, with 14 bases identical to TRBD2. This CDR3 is built from 18 residues. V lost 2 bases and J lost 0; bases outside the gene matches: 3. Per the germline V gene, CDR1 is SGHTA and CDR2 is FQGTGA.

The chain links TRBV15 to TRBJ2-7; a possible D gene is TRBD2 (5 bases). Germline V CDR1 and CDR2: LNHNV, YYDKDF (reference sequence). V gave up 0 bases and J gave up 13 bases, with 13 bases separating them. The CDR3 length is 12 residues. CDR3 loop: CATSRDGENPYF. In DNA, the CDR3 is TGTGCCACCAGCAGAGACGGGGAAAACCCTTACTTC.

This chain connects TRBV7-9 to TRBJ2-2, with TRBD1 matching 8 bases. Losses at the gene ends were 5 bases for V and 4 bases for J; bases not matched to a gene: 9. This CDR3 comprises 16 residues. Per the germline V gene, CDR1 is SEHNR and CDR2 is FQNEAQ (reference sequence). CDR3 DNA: TGTGCCAGCAGCCCATTCAGGGGGCAAGGCACCGGGGAGCTGTTTTTT. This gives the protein CASSPFRGQGTGELFF.

CDR3 in amino acids: CASSSDTGKNEQYF. CDR3 coding DNA: TGTGCCAGCAGCAGCGATACAGGGAAGAACGAGCAGTACTTC. The chain couples TRBV7-9 to TRBJ2-7; D is possibly TRBD1 (6 bases). The CDR3 consists of 14 residues. Looked up from germline, CDR1 is SEHNR and CDR2 is FQNEAQ (reference sequence). The germline V and J ends were trimmed by 5 bases and 5 bases, with 16 bases remaining between them.

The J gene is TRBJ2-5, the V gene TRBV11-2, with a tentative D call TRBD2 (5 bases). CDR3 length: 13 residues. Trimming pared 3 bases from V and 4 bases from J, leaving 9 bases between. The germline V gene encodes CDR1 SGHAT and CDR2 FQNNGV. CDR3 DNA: TGTGCCAGCAGCTTTTTACGGGGAGAGACCCAGTACTTC. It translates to CASSFLRGETQYF.

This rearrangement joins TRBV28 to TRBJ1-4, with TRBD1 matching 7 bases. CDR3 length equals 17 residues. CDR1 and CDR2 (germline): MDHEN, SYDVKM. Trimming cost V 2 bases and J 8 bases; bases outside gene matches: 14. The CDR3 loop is CASSLAPPGQFGEKLFF. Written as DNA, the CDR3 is TGTGCCAGCAGTTTAGCTCCCCCGGGACAGTTTGGGGAAAAACTGTTTTTT.

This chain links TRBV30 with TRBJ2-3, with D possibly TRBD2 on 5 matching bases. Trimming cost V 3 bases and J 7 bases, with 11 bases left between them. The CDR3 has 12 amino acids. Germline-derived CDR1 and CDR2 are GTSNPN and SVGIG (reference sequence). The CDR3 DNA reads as TGTGCCTGGAGCCGGGAATTGAATACGCAGTATTTT. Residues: CAWSRELNTQYF.

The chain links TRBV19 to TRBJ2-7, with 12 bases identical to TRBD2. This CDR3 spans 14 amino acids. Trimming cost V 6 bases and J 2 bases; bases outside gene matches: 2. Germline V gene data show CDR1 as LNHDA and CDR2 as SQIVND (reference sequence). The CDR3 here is CASSGLAGTYEQYF. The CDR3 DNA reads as TGTGCCAGTAGCGGACTAGCGGGAACCTACGAGCAGTACTTC. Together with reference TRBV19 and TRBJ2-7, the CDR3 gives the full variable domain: DGGITQSPKYLFRKEGQNVTLSCEQNLNHDAMYWYRQDPGQGLRLIYYSQIVNDFQKGDIAEGYSVSREKKESFPLTVTSAQKNPTAFYLCASSGLAGTYEQYFGPGTRLTVT.